These 5 T cell receptor beta chains were all obtained from the same sample, sequenced in a study of shared T cell receptors in the human thymus. Measured with immunoSEQ multiplex PCR; TCRdb has only the in-frame clones, and not every one. Of 500,000 to 750,000 clones listed, roughly 90% were seen once; the top ten hold approximately 0.011%. The same data also contributed to another study, on human thymus T cells.

Sequenced input: thymocytes. The receptors stem from a boy in the first two years of life with a congenital heart defect.

V and J are TRBV9 and TRBJ2-2; 12 bases agree with TRBD2. Germline-derived CDR1 and CDR2 are SGDLS and YYNGEE. V trimming: 0 bases; J trimming: 4 bases; junction bases outside the gene matches: 7. The CDR3 spans 18 residues. Here the CDR3 DNA reads TGTGCCAGCAGCGTAGGTGCTAGCGGGAGGGGAGTCACCGGGGAGCTGTTTTTT. It codes for CASSVGASGRGVTGELFF.

CDR3 residues: CAIRGKGLAGGADTQYF. The CDR3 nucleotides are TGTGCCATCAGGGGAAAGGGACTAGCGGGAGGTGCAGATACGCAGTATTTT. This chain links TRBV10-3 with TRBJ2-3, with TRBD2 matching 15 bases. CDR1 is ENHRY, CDR2 SYGVKD, per germline. The CDR3 length is 17 residues. The junction had 8 bases not matched to a gene; V was cut back by 6 bases and J by 4 bases.

The chain couples TRBV5-6 to TRBJ2-3, with 7 positions matching TRBD1. The germline V gene encodes CDR1 SGHDT and CDR2 YYEEEE. The ends lost 2 bases at V and 1 base at J; junction bases unmatched: 10. The CDR3 spans 17 residues. The CDR3 loop reads CASSLGTAYLGTDTQYF. The CDR3 nucleotides are TGTGCCAGCAGCTTAGGGACAGCATACCTGGGCACAGATACGCAGTATTTT.

V usage is TRBV5-4 and J usage is TRBJ2-7; D might be TRBD2 (8 bases). This CDR3 spans 16 amino acids. Germline V lookup: CDR1 SGHNT, CDR2 YYREEE (reference sequence). CDR3 bases: TGTGCAGGGGGCAAATGGAGCGGGAGCTCCTACCACGAGCAGTACTTC. The encoded protein is CAGGKWSGSSYHEQYF.

The chain recombines TRBV7-8 with TRBJ2-2; D perhaps matches TRBD1 (6 bases). The CDR3 is made up of 20 amino acids. Germline V lookup: CDR1 SGHVS, CDR2 FQNEAQ. The V end lost 5 bases, the J end lost 0 bases, and 25 bases lay between the germline ends. CDR3 nucleotide sequence: TGTGCCAGCAGCCCTGACCCCACCCCAACAGGGCAGGCGAACACCGGGGAGCTGTTTTTT. This encodes CASSPDPTPTGQANTGELFF. Variable domain in full (rest from reference TRBV7-8 and TRBJ2-2): GAGVSQSPRYKVAKRGQDVALRCDPISGHVSLFWYQQALGQGPEFLTYFQNEAQLDKSGLPSDRFFAERPEGSVSTLKIQRTQQEDSAVYLCASSPDPTPTGQANTGELFFGEGSRLTVL.